One and the same sample provided the 21 T cell receptor beta chains below, sequenced in a study of OX40 agonist ivuxolimab in advanced cancers. Measured with immunoSEQ multiplex PCR; TCRdb has only the in-frame clones, and not every one. The data hold around 140,000 clones, with 90% observed a single time. The starting material was CD4+ or CD8+ T cells sorted from blood, obtained in a trial of the OX40 agonist ivuxolimab. The receptors derive from an adult with an advanced solid tumor such as melanoma, head and neck, liver or kidney cancer.

The gene calls are TRBV19 and TRBJ2-1; D possibly corresponds to TRBD1 (6 bases). Germline V gene lookup returns CDR1 LNHDA and CDR2 SQIVND (reference sequence). Trimming took 5 bases from V and 5 from J, leaving 16 bases between them. The CDR3 contains 15 residues. CDR3 bases: TGTGCCAGTAGTGCCGGGACACTGGGCCACAATGAGCAGTTCTTC. It translates to CASSAGTLGHNEQFF.

The V gene is TRBV2, the J gene TRBJ1-1; D is possibly TRBD1 (5 bases). Trimming took 7 bases from V and 4 from J, leaving 10 bases between them. Germline CDR1 and CDR2: SNHLY and FYNNEI. The CDR3 is made up of 12 amino acids. The CDR3 DNA follows: TGTGCCAGCAATGGGGGACCCACTGAAGCTTTCTTT. This codes for CASNGGPTEAFF. Together with reference TRBV2 and TRBJ1-1, the CDR3 gives the full variable domain: EPEVTQTPSHQVTQMGQEVILRCVPISNHLYFYWYRQILGQKVEFLVSFYNNEISEKSEIFDDQFSVERPDGSNFTLKIRSTKLEDSAMYFCASNGGPTEAFFGQGTRLTVV.

The rearrangement joins TRBV6-5 to TRBJ2-5, with D unresolved. The CDR3 sequence is 15 residues long. The germline V gene has CDR1 MNHEY and CDR2 SVGAGI. The V end was cut by 0 bases, the J end by 0 bases, with 8 bases between. CDR3 DNA sequence: TGTGCCAGCAGTTACTCGTGGGCTAACCAAGAGACCCAGTACTTC. Translation: CASSYSWANQETQYF.

This clone has a single count. V is TRBV7-2 and J is TRBJ1-1; D is unresolved. Germline CDR1 is SGHTA and CDR2 is FQGNSA. V shed 4 bases and J shed 1 base, with 10 bases lying between them. The CDR3 totals 14 residues. CDR3 region: CASSYWFGNTEAFF. The CDR3 coding sequence is TGTGCCAGCAGCTACTGGTTCGGGAACACTGAAGCTTTCTTT.

The chain recombines TRBV6-5 with TRBJ2-7; D gene unclear. The CDR3 loop spans 12 amino acids. The germline gives CDR1 MNHEY, CDR2 SVGAGI. Deletions cut 6 bases from V and 4 bases from J, with 10 bases between. This CDR3 is CASSLDLYEQYF. The CDR3 nucleotides read TGTGCCAGCAGCCTGGACCTTTACGAGCAGTACTTC.

This clone has only a few counts. The V gene is TRBV10-3, the J gene TRBJ1-5, with a tentative D call TRBD1 (5 bases). Trimming cost V 3 bases and J 5 bases, with 8 bases left between them. Germline CDR1 ENHRY, CDR2 SYGVKD. The CDR3 is 13 residues long. Here the CDR3 reads CAISDRAYQPQHF. The CDR3 DNA reads TGTGCCATCAGTGACAGGGCCTATCAGCCCCAGCATTTT.

Details on this clone: Within the sample, other DNA sequences also encode this same CDR3. The chain has TRBV5-1 and TRBJ2-2; D might be TRBD1 (5 bases). V lost 1 base, J lost 5 bases, and 12 bases lay in between. The germline V gene has CDR1 SGHRS and CDR2 YFSETQ. CDR3 length equals 15 residues. CDR3 residues: CASSLRQGDTGELFF. CDR3 DNA: TGCGCCAGCAGCTTGAGGCAGGGCGATACCGGGGAGCTGTTTTTT. Supplemented by reference TRBV5-1 and TRBJ2-2, the full variable domain reads KAGVTQTPRYLIKTRGQQVTLSCSPISGHRSVSWYQQTPGQGLQFLFEYFSETQRNKGNFPGRFSGRQFSNSRSEMNVSTLELGDSALYLCASSLRQGDTGELFFGEGSRLTVL.

This clone was detected once. This chain joins TRBV10-3 and TRBJ2-5; D unclear. CDR1 is ENHRY, CDR2 SYGVKD, per germline. Trimming stripped 4 bases from V and 1 base from J, with 13 bases between. This CDR3 has 15 amino acids. The CDR3 loop reads CAISVYPVPQETQYF. In DNA form, the CDR3 reads TGTGCCATCAGTGTTTACCCGGTTCCCCAAGAGACCCAGTACTTC.

This chain connects TRBV6-1 to TRBJ1-2, with TRBD1 identical over 8 bases. Germline V gene data show CDR1 as MNHNS and CDR2 as SASEGT. This CDR3 spans 15 amino acids. J lost 2 bases, V lost 2 bases, and 4 bases had no gene match. The CDR3 region is CASSEQGAINYGYTF. The CDR3 region has the DNA TGTGCCAGCAGTGAACAGGGGGCTATAAACTATGGCTACACCTTC.

J is TRBJ1-5 and V is TRBV18; 10 positions match TRBD1. Germline trimming cut 6 bases from V and 3 bases from J; bases unmatched to any gene: 5. The CDR3 is 15 residues long. Per the germline V gene, CDR1 is KGHSH and CDR2 is LQKENI. The CDR3, as DNA: TGTGCCAGCTCGCCCGGGACAGGGGTCAATCAGCCCCAGCATTTT. Residues: CASSPGTGVNQPQHF.

This rearrangement joins TRBV7-8 to TRBJ2-7, with D uncertain. V was pared by 5 bases and J by 0 bases, with 14 bases between. The germline gives CDR1 SGHVS, CDR2 FQNEAQ. The CDR3 runs 15 residues. The CDR3 coding sequence is TGTGCCAGCAGCCCCCTGGCGGTGAGCTCCTACGAGCAGTACTTC. Translation: CASSPLAVSSYEQYF.

This chain uses TRBV19 with TRBJ1-2, with TRBD1 matching 8 bases. The ends lost 4 bases at V and 6 bases at J; junction bases unmatched: 4. This CDR3 has 13 residues. Per germline, CDR1 LNHDA and CDR2 SQIVND (reference sequence). CDR3 bases: TGTGCCAGTAGTAAAGACAGGGGCAATGGCTACACCTTC. Translation gives CASSKDRGNGYTF.

V and J are TRBV6-5 and TRBJ1-3, with 7 bases lining up with TRBD1. This CDR3 spans 15 amino acids. CDR1 MNHEY and CDR2 SVGAGI come from the germline V gene. V lost 6 bases and J lost 1; bases outside the gene matches: 6. The CDR3 is CASSLGGASGNTIYF. The CDR3 DNA follows: TGTGCCAGCAGCCTAGGGGGCGCATCTGGAAACACCATATATTTT.

This clone has a single count. V is TRBV19 and J is TRBJ2-1; D not certain. Germline CDR1 LNHDA, CDR2 SQIVND (reference sequence). V was shortened by 2 bases and J by 7 bases, with 6 bases between the two germline ends. CDR3 size: 12 residues. CDR3 loop: CASSIIPNEQFF. The CDR3 nucleotides are TGTGCCAGTAGTATAATTCCAAATGAGCAGTTCTTC.

CDR3 loop: CASSLFGDYEQYF. In nucleotides, the CDR3 is TGTGCCAGCAGTTTATTTGGGGACTACGAGCAGTACTTC. This chain links TRBV28 with TRBJ2-7; no firm D call. Looked up from germline, CDR1 is MDHEN and CDR2 is SYDVKM. The CDR3 extends over 13 amino acids. V dropped 1 base and J dropped 3 bases, with 7 bases sitting between them.

This chain joins TRBV9 and TRBJ2-7, with D perhaps matching TRBD2 (5 bases). This CDR3 contains 15 residues. Germline V CDR1 and CDR2: SGDLS, YYNGEE. V lost 0 bases and J lost 0, with 10 bases in between. CDR3 coding DNA: TGTGCCAGCAGCGTAGGAGCGGCGAGCTCCTACGAGCAGTACTTC. Protein: CASSVGAASSYEQYF.

The chain links TRBV6-1 to TRBJ1-1; 11 nucleotides align to TRBD1. The CDR3 has 15 residues. Germline V gives CDR1 MNHNS, CDR2 SASEGT. The V segment lost 6 bases and the J segment 3 bases; nucleotides outside the gene matches: 6. For the CDR3, the DNA is TGTGCCAGCAGCTGGACAGGGGGCTTGGACACTGAAGCTTTCTTT. Amino acid sequence: CASSWTGGLDTEAFF.

The chain uses TRBV28 and TRBJ2-7; TRBD1 matches 9 bases. Germline V gives CDR1 MDHEN, CDR2 SYDVKM. V shed 8 bases, J shed 1 base, and the junction held 6 bases outside the gene matches. This CDR3 spans 14 amino acids. CDR3 DNA sequence: TGTGCCAGCGAGCCCGGGACAGGGTCCTACGAGCAGTACTTC. Amino acid sequence: CASEPGTGSYEQYF.

The chain is built from TRBV29-1 and TRBJ2-5; TRBD1 agrees at 7 bases. CDR1 SQVTM and CDR2 ANQGSEA come from the germline V gene. With V trimmed by 8 bases and J by 5 bases, 8 bases remained unmatched. This CDR3 contains 12 residues. CDR3 DNA sequence: TGCAGCTTCTTACAGGGGCAGGAGACCCAGTACTTC. Translated, it gives CSFLQGQETQYF.

In nucleotides, the CDR3 is TGTGCCAGCTCACCAGCCCTCCCACAGGGGTCAATTTCCATCTACGAGCAGTACTTC. It translates to CASSPALPQGSISIYEQYF. The J gene is TRBJ2-7, the V gene TRBV18; 7 bases align to TRBD1. The junction had 19 bases not matched to a gene; V was cut back by 2 bases and J by 3 bases. CDR3 length: 19 residues. The germline V gene has CDR1 KGHSH and CDR2 LQKENI.

The chain joins TRBV2 to TRBJ1-5; D is undetermined. Trimming left V 3 bases short and J 0 bases short, with 6 bases between. There are 14 residues in the CDR3. The germline V gene has CDR1 SNHLY and CDR2 FYNNEI. The CDR3 bases are TGTGCCAGCAGTGAGCGGAATAGCAATCAGCCCCAGCATTTT. Encoded protein: CASSERNSNQPQHF.